These T cell receptor beta chains were read from a single sample in a study of CD8 T cells in Susac syndrome. MiXCR was run by TCRdb on the immunoSEQ multiplex PCR reads, yielding one entry per CDR3 protein. The data contain fewer than 200,000 distinct CDR3 sequences, roughly 95% of them singletons. The specimen was CD4+ T cells from PBMCs. The receptors originated from a human donor in good health. CDR3s include the opening cysteine and the closing phenylalanine or tryptophan. Each record gives: V gene, CDR3 length, D gene, clone size, J gene, CDR3 protein, CDR3 DNA. A D gene is named only where the DNA matches it firmly. Some rows have no size entry. The others give once, few or many, or a class for an expanded clone.

V gene: TRBV29-1; CDR3 length: 13; D gene: NA; clone size: once; J gene: TRBJ2-7; CDR3 protein: CSVSPDGSYEQYF; CDR3 DNA: TGCAGCGTGTCCCCGGACGGCTCCTACGAGCAGTACTTC
V gene: TRBV18; CDR3 length: 13; D gene: NA; clone size: NA; J gene: TRBJ2-2; CDR3 protein: CASSPNYTGELFF; CDR3 DNA: TGTGCCAGCTCACCGAACTACACCGGGGAGCTGTTTTTT
V gene: TRBV7-2; CDR3 length: 14; D gene: NA; clone size: NA; J gene: TRBJ1-1; CDR3 protein: CASSSTAMNTEAFF; CDR3 DNA: TGTGCCAGCAGCTCGACAGCCATGAACACTGAAGCTTTCTTT
V gene: TRBV30; CDR3 length: 13; D gene: NA; clone size: NA; J gene: TRBJ1-2; CDR3 protein: CAWSPDRQHGYTF; CDR3 DNA: TGTGCCTGGAGTCCCGACAGGCAGCATGGCTACACCTTC
V gene: TRBV30; CDR3 length: 14; D gene: TRBD1; clone size: NA; J gene: TRBJ2-7; CDR3 protein: CAWSIRDRGYEQYF; CDR3 DNA: TGTGCCTGGAGTATCCGGGACAGGGGCTACGAGCAGTACTTC
V gene: TRBV5-4; CDR3 length: 15; D gene: TRBD2; clone size: NA; J gene: TRBJ2-3; CDR3 protein: CASSKAGGSTDTQYF; CDR3 DNA: TGTGCCAGCAGCAAAGCGGGAGGGAGCACAGATACGCAGTATTTT
V gene: TRBV30; CDR3 length: 15; D gene: TRBD1; clone size: NA; J gene: TRBJ1-2; CDR3 protein: CAWSVGDRGPYGYTF; CDR3 DNA: TGTGCCTGGAGTGTAGGGGACAGGGGACCCTATGGCTACACCTTC
V gene: TRBV30; CDR3 length: 12; D gene: TRBD1; clone size: few; J gene: TRBJ1-2; CDR3 protein: CAWTGGNYGYTF; CDR3 DNA: TGTGCCTGGACAGGGGGTAACTATGGCTACACCTTC
V gene: TRBV30; CDR3 length: 15; D gene: TRBD1; clone size: NA; J gene: TRBJ2-2; CDR3 protein: CAWSPGGVLTGELFF; CDR3 DNA: TGTGCCTGGAGCCCAGGGGGAGTTCTCACCGGGGAGCTGTTTTTT
V gene: TRBV20-1; CDR3 length: 11; D gene: TRBD1; clone size: NA; J gene: TRBJ1-2; CDR3 protein: CSAQGDYGYTF; CDR3 DNA: TGCAGTGCTCAGGGGGACTATGGCTACACCTTC